Listed below are T cell receptor beta chains from one sample, sequenced in a study of blood T cell repertoires in COVID-19. Sequencing used immunoSEQ multiplex PCR; TCRdb keeps in-frame clones, though not all of them. The top ten hold 1% to 1.5% of the sample, which has about 360,000 clones, 70% to 90% seen once. The material sequenced was PBMCs or T cells enriched from blood (not recorded which). The receptors derive from a man aged 25-45 years who had recovered from COVID-19. The CDR3 runs from the conserved cysteine through the conserved F or W. A D gene is named only where the DNA matches it firmly. A row's size may be missing; if present it is once, few, many or a size class.

-,TRBJ1-6,-,TRBV27,CASRFSSYNSPLHF,TGTGCCAGCAGGTTCAGCTCCTATAATTCACCCCTCCACTTT
-,TRBJ1-2,-,TRBV9,CASSVDGVDGYTF,TGTGCCAGCAGCGTAGATGGAGTAGATGGCTACACCTTC
-,TRBJ1-5,-,TRBV7-2,CASSTQGSGQPQHF,TGTGCCAGTTCAACTCAGGGAAGTGGTCAGCCCCAGCATTTT
TRBD1,TRBJ2-7,-,TRBV10-3,CASWTGPGDEQYF,TGTGCCAGCTGGACAGGGCCTGGAGACGAGCAGTACTTC
-,TRBJ1-2,-,TRBV6-1,CASSERWTATNYGYTF,TGTGCCAGCAGTGAAAGGTGGACAGCCACTAACTATGGCTACACCTTC
-,TRBJ1-1,once,TRBV15,CATRPGGANTEAFF,TGTGCCACCCGCCCCGGGGGGGCGAACACTGAAGCTTTCTTT
-,TRBJ1-6,-,TRBV6-2/TRBV6-3,CASSYGSSYNSPLHF,TGTGCCAGCAGTTACGGTAGCTCCTATAATTCACCCCTCCACTTT
TRBD1,TRBJ1-1,-,TRBV7-8,CASSLGTGANTEAFF,TGTGCCAGCAGCCTTGGGACAGGGGCGAACACTGAAGCTTTCTTT
-,TRBJ1-3,-,TRBV18,CASSPMDQAAGNTIYF,TGTGCCAGCTCACCAATGGACCAAGCGGCTGGAAACACCATATATTTT
TRBD1,TRBJ1-6,-,TRBV9,CASSATGTGSSYNSPLHF,TGTGCCAGCAGCGCAACCGGGACAGGGAGCTCCTATAATTCACCCCTCCACTTT
-,TRBJ2-6,-,TRBV10-2,CASTGGAGANVLTF,TGCGCCAGCACGGGGGGCGCGGGGGCCAACGTCCTGACTTTC
TRBD1,TRBJ2-3,-,TRBV9,CASSVGQGLRTDTQYF,TGTGCCAGCAGCGTAGGACAGGGGCTGAGGACAGATACGCAGTATTTT
TRBD1,TRBJ2-2,-,TRBV11-2,CASSLEPGQGVTGELFF,TGTGCCAGCAGCTTGGAGCCGGGACAGGGCGTCACCGGGGAGCTGTTTTTT
-,TRBJ1-6,once,TRBV7-2,CASSSFQTVNSPLHF,TGTGCCAGCAGCTCCTTTCAGACAGTCAATTCACCCCTCCACTTT
-,TRBJ1-5,-,TRBV6-5,CASTFRGAQPQHF,TGTGCCAGCACCTTCCGGGGGGCCCAGCCCCAGCATTTT